These 6 T cell receptor beta chains originate from one sample sequenced in a study of cytomegalovirus exposure and HLA in healthy donors. Primers for the PCR totalled 60 Vbeta and 13 Jbeta. Method: immunoSEQ multiplex PCR; TCRdb's copy keeps in-frame clones and lacks some. There are 150,000 to 200,000 clones in the sample; 80% occur only once, and under 7.5% lies in the top ten. Sequencing used PBMCs. The receptors here all came from a man under 40 in good health and CMV-seropositive.

CDR3 residues: CAWNPQGATFYGYTF. In DNA, the CDR3 is TGTGCCTGGAATCCCCAGGGGGCAACTTTCTATGGCTACACCTTC. The chain couples TRBV30 to TRBJ1-2, with 8 bases matching TRBD1. Germline CDR1 is GTSNPN and CDR2 is SVGIG (reference sequence). This CDR3 is 15 amino acids long. V was pared by 4 bases and J by 4 bases, with 11 bases of the junction left unmatched.

The chain combines TRBV25-1 with TRBJ1-1, with no clear D. Germline V CDR1 and CDR2: MGHDK, SYGVNS. The V end lost 0 bases, the J end lost 4 bases, and 9 bases lay between the germline ends. There are 14 residues in the CDR3. CDR3 sequence: CASSEYYRTTEAFF. CDR3 in DNA: TGTGCCAGCAGTGAATATTACAGAACCACTGAAGCTTTCTTT.

The chain carries TRBV7-5 and TRBJ2-1; TRBD2, the table's D call, was not compared with the DNA. TRBV7-5 is reported as a pseudogene. CDR3 size: 13 residues. In nucleotides, the CDR3 is TGTGTCAGAAGCTCGGTTTTGCACAATGAGCAGTTCTTC. It codes for CVRSSVLHNEQFF.

The chain recombines TRBV5-1 with TRBJ2-1, with 7 bases identical to TRBD1. This CDR3 has 13 amino acids. Germline lookup yields CDR1 SGHRS and CDR2 YFSETQ. V was pared by 4 bases and J by 8 bases, with 6 bases of the junction left unmatched. CDR3 in amino acids: CASSGRQGDEQFF. CDR3 nucleotides: TGCGCCAGCAGCGGCAGACAGGGCGATGAGCAGTTCTTC.

The CDR3 sequence: CASSRITGDQPQHF. DNA for the CDR3: TGCGCCAGCAGCCGAATAACAGGGGATCAGCCCCAGCATTTT. V is TRBV4-1 and J is TRBJ1-5; 7 nucleotides match TRBD1. The CDR3 consists of 14 residues. Looked up from germline, CDR1 is MGHRA and CDR2 is YSYEKL. J gave up 5 bases and V 4 bases, and 5 bases lay outside the gene matches.

This chain joins TRBV11-3 and TRBJ2-2; D unresolved. This CDR3 has 14 amino acids. Trimming cost V 5 bases and J 7 bases, with 14 bases left between them. Germline loops: CDR1 SGHNT, CDR2 YENEEA. The CDR3: CASSLTRTSGELFF. Written as DNA, the CDR3 is TGTGCCAGCAGCCTCACTCGAACGAGCGGGGAGCTGTTTTTT.